One and the same sample provided the 5 T cell receptor beta chains below, sequenced in a study of blood T cells in healthy people across ages. Through a sample-barcoded 5' primer and a J-beta primer mix, a second PCR was run for about 6 to 11 cycles. TCRdb analysed the 5' RACE reads with MiXCR anew, one entry per CDR3 protein. Of some 700,000 distinct CDR3 sequences in the sample, approximately 21% were seen once. Specimen: blood. Receptors originate from a man in his 70s in good health.

This clonotype was observed a few times. V gene TRBV5-1 combines with J gene TRBJ2-7; the D gene is possibly TRBD2 (6 bases). The CDR3 contains 11 residues. Germline-derived CDR1 and CDR2 are SGHRS and YFSETQ. Between the trimmed V and J ends, which lost 4 bases and 8 bases, there was a span of 10 bases. CDR3 sequence: CASSGAGKQYF. CDR3 DNA: TGCGCCAGCAGCGGGGCGGGAAAGCAGTACTTC.

This clonotype was detected ten times or more. The chain combines TRBV7-9 with TRBJ2-5, with 8 nucleotides matching TRBD2. V was clipped by 4 bases and J by 5 bases; unmatched bases: 6. The length of the CDR3 is 14 residues. Germline V gene sequence: CDR1 SEHNR, CDR2 FQNEAQ (reference sequence). The CDR3 reads CASSSLAGRETQYF. As DNA, the CDR3 is TGTGCCAGCAGCTCGTTAGCGGGGAGGGAGACCCAGTACTTC.

This clonotype was found many times. The chain employs TRBV27 and TRBJ1-2; no definite D call. The CDR3 consists of 15 residues. In germline, CDR1 is MNHEY, CDR2 SMNVEV (reference sequence). Trimming pared 4 bases from V and 0 bases from J, leaving 12 bases between. Here the CDR3 reads CASSYSWSANYGYTF. CDR3 DNA sequence: TGTGCCAGCAGTTATTCGTGGTCAGCTAACTATGGCTACACCTTC.

The chain carries TRBV14 and TRBJ2-7; TRBD2 aligns across 11 bases. V lost 5 bases to trimming and J lost 0 bases; unmatched junction nucleotides: 3. The CDR3 spans 15 residues. Looked up from germline, CDR1 is SGHDN and CDR2 is FVKESK. The DNA for the CDR3 is TGTGCCAGCAGCTTTACTAGCGGGAGCTCCTACGAGCAGTACTTC. Translated, it gives CASSFTSGSSYEQYF.

This rearrangement joins TRBV7-8 to TRBJ1-1, with D tentatively TRBD1 (6 bases). The CDR3 totals 13 residues. CDR1 and CDR2 (germline): SGHVS, FQNEAQ. Between the trimmed V and J ends, which lost 6 bases and 5 bases, there was a span of 13 bases. CDR3 sequence reads: CASRRATGTEAFF. The CDR3 DNA reads as TGTGCCAGCAGGAGAGCGACAGGAACTGAAGCTTTCTTT.